The present T cell receptor beta chain was sequenced within a study of blood T cell repertoires in COVID-19. Across the study: COVID-19 samples, acute and convalescent, were from the United States, Italy and Spain. T cells, B-cell-depleted T cells, or PBMCs provided the cDNA or gDNA that served as material.

Germline values: CDR1 WNHNN, CDR2 SYGVQD (reference sequence). The V end lost 4 bases, the J end lost 7 bases, and 8 bases lay between the germline ends. The CDR3 is made up of 11 amino acids. How the authors handled the data: Counts of nucleated cells, estimated from reference gene primer amplification, were obtained. Produced via immunoSEQ multiplex PCR; TCRdb's table is partial and in-frame only. Clone size and the V and J calls come from that table; the DNA yielded D and trimming. The repertoire includes 60,000 to 85,000 clones, about 88% of them detected once, and approximately 1.4% sits in the top ten.

The clonotype comes from a man aged 45-65 years with acute or convalescent COVID-19. The sample comprised peripheral blood. The chain couples TRBV10-1 to TRBJ2-7; a possible D gene is TRBD2 (5 bases). The CDR3 region has the DNA TGCGCCAGCAGTGGACCGGGGGAGCAGTACTTC. Translating it yields CASSGPGEQYF.